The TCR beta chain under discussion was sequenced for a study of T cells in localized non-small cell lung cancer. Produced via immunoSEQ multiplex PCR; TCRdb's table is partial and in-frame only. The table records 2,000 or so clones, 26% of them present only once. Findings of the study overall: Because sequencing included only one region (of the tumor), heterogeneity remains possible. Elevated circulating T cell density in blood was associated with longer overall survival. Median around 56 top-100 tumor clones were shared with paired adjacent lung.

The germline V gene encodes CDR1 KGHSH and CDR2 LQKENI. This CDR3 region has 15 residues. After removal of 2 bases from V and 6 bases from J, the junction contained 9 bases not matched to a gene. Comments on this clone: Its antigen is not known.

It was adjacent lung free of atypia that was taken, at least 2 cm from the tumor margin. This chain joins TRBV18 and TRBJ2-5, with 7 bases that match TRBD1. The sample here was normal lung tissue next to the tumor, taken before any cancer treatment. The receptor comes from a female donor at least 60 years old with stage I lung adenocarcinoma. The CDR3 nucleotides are TGTGCCAGCTCACCAGAGGGGGCGAAGGGAAAGACCCAGTACTTC. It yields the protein CASSPEGAKGKTQYF.